This TCR beta chain was found in a study of blood T cell repertoires in COVID-19. Original processing notes: Using reference gene primer amplification, nucleated cell counts were estimated. Generated by immunoSEQ multiplex PCR, the TCRdb table keeps only in-frame clones and is missing some. V and J calls and clone size follow that table, whereas D and trimming were derived from the DNA. The sample lists roughly 50,000 clones, around nine tenths occurring once. The J segment lost 0 bases and the V segment lost 4 bases, leaving 5 bases of the junction unmatched. The CDR3 spans 16 residues. Germline V lookup: CDR1 SGHNT, CDR2 YYREEE (reference sequence).

The rearrangement links TRBV5-4 to TRBJ2-1; TRBD2 agrees at 9 bases. Sequenced material: peripheral blood. The TCR originated in a woman between 55 and 75 years old with active COVID-19. This CDR3 reads CASSTAGGSSYNEQFF. The CDR3 DNA reads as TGTGCCAGCAGCACTGCGGGGGGGAGCTCCTACAATGAGCAGTTCTTC.